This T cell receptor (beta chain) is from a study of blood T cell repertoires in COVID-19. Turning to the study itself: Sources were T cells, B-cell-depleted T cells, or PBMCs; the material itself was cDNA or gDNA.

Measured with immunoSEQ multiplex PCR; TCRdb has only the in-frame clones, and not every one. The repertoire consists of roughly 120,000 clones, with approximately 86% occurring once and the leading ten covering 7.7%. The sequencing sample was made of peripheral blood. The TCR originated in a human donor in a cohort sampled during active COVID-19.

The CDR3 loop is CASSEPGEGYTF. The CDR3 coding sequence is TGTGCCAGCAGTGAGCCAGGGGAAGGCTACACCTTC. The genes are TRBV25-1 and TRBJ1-2, with D maybe TRBD1 (6 bases). The CDR3 is 12 residues long. The V and J ends lost 3 bases and 8 bases respectively, with 10 bases between them. In germline, CDR1 is MGHDK, CDR2 SYGVNS.